A single T cell receptor beta chain is shown here with its context. The specificity of this receptor is unknown. Nothing much larger sits one base from this clone, and base qualities are not available. Ends trimmed: V by 7 bases, J by 7 bases; bases unmatched to a gene: 9. The CDR3 goes from the cysteine to the phenylalanine over 14 residues. Of the read, only the CDR3 DNA is kept; its 42 bases are in frame from base 1. CDR1 is given as SGHNT and CDR2 as YYREEE, both from the germline V gene (reference sequence). The sample belongs to a study of blood T cell repertoires in COVID-19 (TCRdb year 2020). Concerning the study at large: The collaborator samples originated in the United States, Italy and Spain and spanned the acute and convalescent phases of COVID-19. The material from the prospective study consisted of cDNA or gDNA derived from T cells, B-cell-depleted T cells, or PBMCs. The dataset comprised deeply sampled blood TCRbeta repertoires from subjects exposed to, actively infected with, or recovered from COVID-19. Where HLA class I and class II types were available, the types were taken from metadata supplied by the sample provider, not from assay-based typing. The samples were drawn from the first 160 participants of the ongoing ImmuneRACE study and from 950 to 1,500 subjects provided by 6 global collaborators. The repertoires were made available in a free public database intended to serve as a resource for research on the immune response to SARS-CoV-2. A de-identified subject ID, COVID-19 status, age in years and sex were almost always included in the sample metadata.

TCRbeta CDR3 regions were amplified from genomic DNA using the immunoSEQ Assay, a bias-controlled multiplex PCR. Concerning the study's data processing: Within the assay, amplification of reference gene primers was used to estimate how many nucleated cells each sample contained. Sequence reads were collapsed and filtered to measure the absolute abundance of every unique TCRbeta CDR3 rearrangement. For each sample, productive Simpson clonality was calculated as the square root of Simpson's diversity index across productive rearrangements. TCRdb stores this immuneACCESS table with in-frame sequences only. Part of the clones is absent; in the studies checked, under half of the shortfall reflects unresolved V genes, and no reason is known for the rest. V and J calls plus clone size are reproduced from that table; the DNA served to infer D and trimming. Counted in this sample were 250,000 to 400,000 clones; approximately 88% of them appeared once. The ten largest clones capture approximately 1.6% of the sample.

One collaborating source in Seattle enrolled patients during active infection and followed them longitudinally through the course of disease. Whole blood was collected in K2EDTA tubes by collaborating institutions according to the institutions' own protocols. For TCRbeta analysis, collaborator samples were shipped as frozen whole blood, as isolated PBMCs, or as DNA extracted from either sample type. Paper-wide results and their limitations: How much clinical and demographic metadata was included differed by source and by participant, and the metadata was provided uncurated.

The chain is encoded by TRBV5-4 joined to TRBJ1-1, and TRBD1 aligns with 11 junction nucleotides. The sample consisted of peripheral blood. The TCR originated in a woman aged 30 to 39 with COVID-19, enrolled during active disease. The bases are TGTGCCAGCGAGGACAGGGGGCTTCGCCGTGAAGCTTTCTTT. This encodes CASEDRGLRREAFF.